Following are 24 T cell receptor beta chains from one sample sequenced in a study of CD8 T cells in ankylosing spondylitis. Overall study results and limits: It appeared that ankylosing spondylitis blood was characterized by a TCR beta motif of under ten highly homologous variants.

TCRdb independently ran MiXCR on the 5' RACE reads; one entry per CDR3 protein. The sample shows about 540,000 distinct CDR3 sequences, roughly 13% of them seen only once. The antigens of these receptors remain unknown. Material for sequencing was blood, either unsorted or a sorted T cell fraction (not recorded which). All receptors come from a male donor with ankylosing spondylitis.

In this sample, this clonotype turned up a few times. The gene calls are TRBV5-4 and TRBJ1-2; no clear D gene. Trimming removed 4 bases from V and 0 bases from J, with 10 bases in between. Germline lookup yields CDR1 SGHNT and CDR2 YYREEE (reference sequence). The CDR3 has 14 residues. CDR3 bases: TGTGCCAGCAGCCCATCCACTACTAACTATGGCTACACCTTC. Its translation: CASSPSTTNYGYTF.

This clonotype showed up just a few times. The rearrangement uses TRBV5-6 and TRBJ2-1; D tentatively fits TRBD1 or TRBD2 (5 bases each). The germline V gene has CDR1 SGHDT and CDR2 YYEEEE. There are 15 residues in the CDR3. V was cut by 1 base and J by 12 bases, with 20 bases left in between. In nucleotides, the CDR3 is TGTGCCAGCAGCTTGCCAACGGGACGTAACTCAGGGCAGTTCTTC. It encodes CASSLPTGRNSGQFF.

This clonotype showed up many times. In DNA form, the CDR3 reads TGTGCCAGCAGTTTAGTGAGCGGGAGCGGTAATGAGCAGTTCTTC. Its protein is CASSLVSGSGNEQFF. The chain uses TRBV12-3 or TRBV12-4 and TRBJ2-1; 8 nucleotides agree with TRBD2. V shed 1 base, J shed 7 bases, and the junction held 6 bases outside the gene matches. CDR3 length: 15 amino acids.

The sample holds a few counts of this clonotype. V is TRBV12-5 and J is TRBJ1-1; D is perhaps TRBD1 (6 bases). Germline values: CDR1 LGHNT, CDR2 FRNRAP. Trimming took off 6 bases at V and 2 bases at J, with 16 bases between the two ends. The CDR3 is made up of 15 amino acids. The CDR3 is CASGNGGAPNTEAFF. In DNA, the CDR3 is TGTGCTAGTGGAAACGGGGGGGCGCCTAACACTGAAGCTTTCTTT.

The J gene is TRBJ1-2, the V gene TRBV30, with D unclear. CDR3 length equals 12 residues. Germline V gene data show CDR1 as GTSNPN and CDR2 as SVGIG (reference sequence). V was cut by 4 bases and J by 6 bases, with 12 bases left in between. The CDR3 reads CAWNTLEDGYTF. The DNA for the CDR3 is TGTGCCTGGAACACCCTGGAGGATGGCTACACCTTC.

This clonotype was picked up many times. J is TRBJ2-3 and V is TRBV12-3 or TRBV12-4; 10 nucleotides line up with TRBD2. The junction had 5 bases not matched to a gene; V was cut back by 3 bases and J by 5 bases. CDR3 length equals 15 residues. CDR3 DNA: TGTGCCAGCAGTTTCCTAGCGGGAGCGCAAGATACGCAGTATTTT. It is translated as CASSFLAGAQDTQYF.

This clonotype has only a few counts. This chain connects TRBV6-2 or TRBV6-3 to TRBJ2-7, with 11 nucleotides matching TRBD2. Germline loops: CDR1 MNHEY, CDR2 SVGEGT. The CDR3 length is 12 residues. After removal of 6 bases from V and 9 bases from J, the junction contained 4 bases not matched to a gene. CDR3 residues: CASRTGTSGQYV. CDR3 nucleotide sequence: TGTGCCAGCAGAACCGGGACTAGCGGGCAGTACGTC.

This clonotype was observed a handful of times. This sequence joins TRBV12-3 or TRBV12-4 and TRBJ1-2, with unresolved D. With 6 bases removed from V and 1 base from J, the gap between germline ends came to 6 bases. The CDR3 has 12 residues. This CDR3 reads CASSPINYGYTF. The CDR3 DNA reads as TGTGCCAGCAGCCCGATTAACTATGGCTACACCTTC.

This chain connects TRBV7-7 to TRBJ2-1; tentative D call: TRBD1 (5 bases). V was shortened by 5 bases and J by 4 bases, with 9 bases between the two germline ends. CDR3 size: 13 residues. Per germline, CDR1 SSHAT and CDR2 FNYEAQ (reference sequence). Here the CDR3 DNA reads TGTGCCAGCAGCGAAGACAGATACAATGAGCAGTTCTTC. Protein sequence: CASSEDRYNEQFF.

This clonotype was picked up many times. The CDR3 DNA reads TGTGCCAGCACCTTCCTGGACGGGTATGGCTACACCTTC. Translation: CASTFLDGYGYTF. V gene TRBV12-3 or TRBV12-4 combines with J gene TRBJ1-2; no clear D gene. Trimming stripped 7 bases from V and 5 bases from J, with 14 bases between. This CDR3 region has 13 residues.

This clonotype has a handful of counts. This rearrangement joins TRBV12-5 to TRBJ2-2; D gene ambiguous. V was pared by 5 bases and J by 7 bases, with 8 bases between. This CDR3 has 12 residues. CDR1 is LGHNT, CDR2 FRNRAP, per germline. The CDR3, as DNA: TGTGCTAGTGGTCCCGAAGTCGGGGAGCTGTTTTTT. Amino acids: CASGPEVGELFF.

This clonotype was seen a few times. The J gene is TRBJ2-1, the V gene TRBV10-3; no definite D call. The ends were cut back, 3 bases at V and 4 bases at J, with 10 bases in the middle. Germline loops: CDR1 ENHRY, CDR2 SYGVKD. The CDR3 length is 14 residues. The chain's CDR3 is CAISDYAVYNEQFF. CDR3 nucleotides: TGTGCCATCAGTGACTACGCCGTTTACAATGAGCAGTTCTTC.

The table lists this clonotype with many counts. This sequence joins TRBV21-1 and TRBJ1-5; the table's D call of TRBD1 was not tested on the DNA. TRBV21-1 is reported as a pseudogene. This CDR3 spans 12 amino acids. The CDR3 is CAIKTGNQPQHF. The CDR3 nucleotides read TGTGCCATCAAGACAGGTAATCAGCCCCAGCATTTT.

This clonotype showed up just a few times. The chain carries TRBV2 and TRBJ2-1; 10 nucleotides line up with TRBD2. Per germline, CDR1 SNHLY and CDR2 FYNNEI. The CDR3 loop spans 17 amino acids. With 0 bases clipped from V and 8 bases from J, the junction kept 10 bases outside the gene matches. CDR3 sequence (DNA): TGTGCCAGCAGTGAAGCGCTTAGGATAGCGGGAGGATATGAGCAGTTCTTC. This translates into CASSEALRIAGGYEQFF.

V and J are TRBV3-1 and TRBJ2-2, with D maybe TRBD2 (5 bases). CDR1 and CDR2 from the germline V gene are LGHDT and YNNKEL (reference sequence). The CDR3 has 15 amino acids. The germline V and J ends were trimmed by 8 bases and 1 base, with 14 bases remaining between them. The CDR3 protein is CASGDYGLNTGELFF. CDR3 in DNA: TGTGCCAGCGGGGATTACGGACTGAACACCGGGGAGCTGTTTTTT.

At least ten counts were recorded for this clonotype. This chain links TRBV5-1 with TRBJ2-2; 9 bases are a match to TRBD1. After removal of 0 bases from V and 4 bases from J, the junction contained 4 bases not matched to a gene. Germline CDR1 reads SGHRS; CDR2 reads YFSETQ. The CDR3 loop spans 16 amino acids. For the CDR3, the DNA is TGCGCCAGCAGCTTGGGGACAGGGGACCTCACCGGGGAGCTGTTTTTT. Its protein is CASSLGTGDLTGELFF.

This clonotype was counted a few times. The chain carries TRBV7-7 and TRBJ2-2, with D maybe TRBD1 (6 bases). From germline, CDR1 is SSHAT and CDR2 FNYEAQ (reference sequence). The length of the CDR3 is 15 residues. Trimming removed 5 bases at V and 3 bases at J, with 13 bases between. CDR3: CASSPQGMDTGELFF. The CDR3 DNA sequence: TGTGCCAGCAGCCCGCAGGGGATGGACACCGGGGAGCTGTTTTTT.

This clonotype appeared a few times. The V and J genes are TRBV7-2 and TRBJ2-6; TRBD2 agrees at 7 bases. The CDR3 consists of 17 residues. Germline V gene sequence: CDR1 SGHTA, CDR2 FQGNSA. Trimming cost V 1 base and J 6 bases; bases outside gene matches: 9. In nucleotides, the CDR3 is TGTGCCAGCAGCTTAGGCGGGGGACTGCTGGAGGCCAACGTCCTGACTTTC. Its protein is CASSLGGGLLEANVLTF.

This sequence joins TRBV20-1 and TRBJ2-7; D is perhaps TRBD1 (8 bases). CDR3 size: 13 residues. Trimming stripped 6 bases from V and 7 bases from J, with 19 bases between. Germline V lookup: CDR1 DFQATT, CDR2 SNEGSKA (reference sequence). This CDR3 is CSAIRTGRGEQYF. Here the CDR3 DNA reads TGCAGTGCGATCAGGACAGGGCGGGGGGAGCAGTACTTC.

The sample holds a few counts of this clonotype. The rearrangement joins TRBV27 to TRBJ1-6; D is unclear. In germline, CDR1 is MNHEY, CDR2 SMNVEV (reference sequence). Trimming pared 2 bases from V and 6 bases from J, leaving 11 bases between. This CDR3 contains 15 residues. This CDR3 is CASSLLLLPNSPLHF. The CDR3 DNA reads as TGTGCCAGCAGTTTACTTCTCCTTCCTAATTCACCCCTCCACTTT.

The chain joins TRBV20-1 to TRBJ2-1; D uncertain. V dropped 0 bases and J dropped 7 bases, with 7 bases sitting between them. CDR1 and CDR2 from the germline V gene are DFQATT and SNEGSKA (reference sequence). This CDR3 is 12 amino acids long. CDR3 nucleotide sequence: TGCAGTGCTAGAGATGGGGATAATGAGCAGTTCTTC. It specifies CSARDGDNEQFF.

This clonotype has more than one count but fewer than ten. V gene TRBV11-2 combines with J gene TRBJ2-5; no reliable D call. Germline V CDR1 and CDR2: SGHAT, FQNNGV. CDR3 length: 14 amino acids. The germline V and J ends were trimmed by 5 bases and 4 bases, with 14 bases remaining between them. The CDR3 coding sequence is TGTGCCAGCAGCCCGGTTATAGCAGGAGAGACCCAGTACTTC. This translates into CASSPVIAGETQYF.

This clonotype was counted many times. This chain uses TRBV5-1 with TRBJ2-1, with a tentative D call TRBD2 (6 bases). There are 13 residues in the CDR3. Trimming stripped 4 bases from V and 11 bases from J, with 16 bases between. Germline lookup yields CDR1 SGHRS and CDR2 YFSETQ. DNA of the CDR3: TGCGCCAGCAGCCAAACCGGGAGTGGAAAGCAGTTCTTC. Translating it yields CASSQTGSGKQFF.

The rearrangement joins TRBV5-1 to TRBJ2-5; TRBD2 agrees at 10 bases. The CDR3 runs to 15 residues. With V trimmed by 2 bases and J by 1 base, 2 bases remained unmatched. Germline V CDR1 and CDR2: SGHRS, YFSETQ. This CDR3 reads CASSLSGRVQETQYF. Here the CDR3 DNA reads TGCGCCAGCAGCTTAAGCGGGAGGGTCCAAGAGACCCAGTACTTC.